The T cell receptor (beta chain) described here comes from a study of blood T cell repertoires in COVID-19. Study at large: There were acute and convalescent COVID-19 samples, and they came from the United States, Italy and Spain. Sources were T cells, B-cell-depleted T cells, or PBMCs; the material itself was cDNA or gDNA.

Under the authors' procedure: Estimated nucleated cell counts came from reference gene primer amplification. The table came from immunoSEQ multiplex PCR; TCRdb's copy has only in-frame clones and leaves some out. V and J calls plus clone size are reproduced from that table; the DNA served to infer D and trimming. This sample has about 110,000 clones, with 76% found just once. This clone occurred a few times. This CDR3 is 15 amino acids long. Between the trimmed V and J ends, which lost 5 bases and 2 bases, there was a span of 15 bases. CDR1 is SSHAT and CDR2 is FNYEAQ in the germline V gene (reference sequence).

The chain couples TRBV7-7 to TRBJ2-5, with D perhaps TRBD1 (6 bases). This clonotype was sampled from a woman at least 80 years old with acute or convalescent COVID-19. The sequenced material came from peripheral blood. The CDR3 DNA reads TGTGCCAGCAGCCTACGCCTGGGGGCACAAGAGACCCAGTACTTC. Translating gives CASSLRLGAQETQYF.